Given below is one T cell receptor beta chain in context. Methods used by the authors: Reference gene primer amplification yielded estimated nucleated cell counts. Method: immunoSEQ multiplex PCR; TCRdb's copy keeps in-frame clones and lacks some. The D gene and trimming were derived from the DNA, and the V and J assignments and clone size from that table. Here the sample spans around 100,000 clones, approximately 93% being singletons. The data belong to a study of blood T cell repertoires in COVID-19. Turning to the study itself: COVID-19 samples collected from the United States, Italy and Spain covered acute and convalescent phases.

The CDR3 spans 14 residues. Germline CDR1 reads MGHRA; CDR2 reads YSYEKL. After removal of 4 bases from V and 7 bases from J, the junction contained 5 bases not matched to a gene. The receptor was derived from a man in his 60s with acute or convalescent COVID-19. The sample consisted of peripheral blood. The rearrangement links TRBV4-1 to TRBJ2-7; 12 positions match TRBD2. CDR3 nucleotides: TGCGCCAGCAGCCCCCGGACTAGCGGGAAGGAGCAGTACTTC. The encoded protein is CASSPRTSGKEQYF.